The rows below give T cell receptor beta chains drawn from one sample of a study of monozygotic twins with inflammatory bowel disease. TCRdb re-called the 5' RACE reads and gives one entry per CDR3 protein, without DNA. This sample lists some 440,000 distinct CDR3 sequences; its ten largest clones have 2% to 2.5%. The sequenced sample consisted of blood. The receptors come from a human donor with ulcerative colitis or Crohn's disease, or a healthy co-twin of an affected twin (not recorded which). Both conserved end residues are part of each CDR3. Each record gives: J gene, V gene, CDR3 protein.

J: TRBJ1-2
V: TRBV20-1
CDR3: CSASLGQNYGYTF

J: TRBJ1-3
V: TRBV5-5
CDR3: CASSLGREMGGNTIYF

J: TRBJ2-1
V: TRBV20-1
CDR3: CSATGTSGFGEQFF

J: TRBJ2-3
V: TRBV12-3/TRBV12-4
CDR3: CASGNSGGSSTDTQYF

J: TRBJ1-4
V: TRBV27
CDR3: CASSQLDSNEKLFF

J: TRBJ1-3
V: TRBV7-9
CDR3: CASSLSGSGNTIYF

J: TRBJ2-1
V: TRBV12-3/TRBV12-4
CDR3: CASSLVSGAVNEQFF

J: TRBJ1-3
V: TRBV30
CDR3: CAWSHGQYSGNTIYF

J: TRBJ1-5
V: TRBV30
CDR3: CACSQGGDQPQHF

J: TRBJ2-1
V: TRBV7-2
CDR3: CASSLGVMSDMFF

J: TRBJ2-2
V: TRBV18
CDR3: CASSPGAQNTGELFF

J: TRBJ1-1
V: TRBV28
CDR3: CASSFWGVNTEAFF

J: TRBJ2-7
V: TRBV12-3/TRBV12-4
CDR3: CASSWGQLDVYEQYF

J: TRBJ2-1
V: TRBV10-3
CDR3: CASWEEPPSYNEQFF

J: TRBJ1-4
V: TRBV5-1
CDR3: CASSSEGQGLEKLFF

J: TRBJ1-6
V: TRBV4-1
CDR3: CASSQAPGQNSPLHF

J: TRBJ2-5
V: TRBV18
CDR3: CASSPGMMYQETQYF

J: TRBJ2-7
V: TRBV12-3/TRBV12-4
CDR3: CASSTSGGWEQYF

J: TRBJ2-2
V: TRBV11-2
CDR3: CASSLNGGATGELFF

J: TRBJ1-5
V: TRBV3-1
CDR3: CASSQESSSNQPQHF

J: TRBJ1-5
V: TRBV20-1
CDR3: CSASVQINQPQHF

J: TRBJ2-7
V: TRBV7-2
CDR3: CASSPASGFYEQYF

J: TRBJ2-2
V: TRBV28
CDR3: CASSYTSPGTSGRPNTGELFF

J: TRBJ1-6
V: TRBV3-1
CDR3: CASAQGARDSPLHF

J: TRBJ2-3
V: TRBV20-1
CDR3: CSADGTSGSTDTQYF

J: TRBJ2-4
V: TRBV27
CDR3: CASSLGWEGLKGIQYF

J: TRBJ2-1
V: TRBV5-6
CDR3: CASSLGQTTEQFF

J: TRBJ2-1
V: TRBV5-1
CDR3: CASSSVIQARNEQFF

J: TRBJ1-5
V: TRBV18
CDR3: CASSRTGQGQPQHF

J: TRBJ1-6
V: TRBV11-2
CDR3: CASSPGPGQGKGVLHF

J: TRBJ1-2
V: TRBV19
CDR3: CASSGPQGIGGYTF